The clone carrying this T cell receptor (beta chain) was observed a few times. These data are taken from a study of blood T cell repertoires in COVID-19. In the authors' methods: Reference gene primer amplification yielded estimated nucleated cell counts. This table comes from immunoSEQ multiplex PCR, and its TCRdb copy is limited to in-frame clones, with some not included. That table gives V, J and clone size, and the DNA gave D and trimming. This sample yields about 140,000 clones, of which roughly 81% are seen a single time; approximately 9% belongs to the top ten. From germline, CDR1 is SEHNR and CDR2 FQNEAQ (reference sequence). The CDR3 is 13 amino acids. V was trimmed by 0 bases and J by 2 bases, leaving 4 bases between them.

This receptor was identified in a woman in her forties or fifties with active or convalescent COVID-19. This chain joins TRBV7-9 and TRBJ2-5; no clear D. The sequenced sample consisted of peripheral blood. CDR3 in DNA: TGTGCCAGCAGCTTAGCGGCTCAAGAGACCCAGTACTTC. This gives the protein CASSLAAQETQYF.